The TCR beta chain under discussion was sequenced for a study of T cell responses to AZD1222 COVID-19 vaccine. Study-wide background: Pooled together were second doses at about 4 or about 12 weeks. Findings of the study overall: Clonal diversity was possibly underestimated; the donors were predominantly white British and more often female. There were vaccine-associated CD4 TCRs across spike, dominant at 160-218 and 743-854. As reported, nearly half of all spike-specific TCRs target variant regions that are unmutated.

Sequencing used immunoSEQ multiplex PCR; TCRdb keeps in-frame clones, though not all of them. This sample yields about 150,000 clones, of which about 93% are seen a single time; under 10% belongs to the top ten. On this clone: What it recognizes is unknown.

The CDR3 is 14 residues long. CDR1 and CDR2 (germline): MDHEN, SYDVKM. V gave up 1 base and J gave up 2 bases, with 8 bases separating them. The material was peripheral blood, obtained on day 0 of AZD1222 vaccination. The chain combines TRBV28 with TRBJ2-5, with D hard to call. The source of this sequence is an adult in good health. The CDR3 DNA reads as TGTGCCAGCAGTTTATCAACAGCTCAAGAGACCCAGTACTTC. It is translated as CASSLSTAQETQYF.